The TCR beta chain described here comes from a study of T-cell memory formation after mild COVID-19. About the research overall: Across donors, TCR clusters were largely donor specific.

TCRdb analysed the 5' RACE reads with MiXCR anew, one entry per CDR3 protein. Here the sample spans approximately 300,000 distinct CDR3 sequences, about 15% being singletons. Trimming stripped 4 bases from V and 4 bases from J, with 4 bases between. There are 12 residues in the CDR3. The germline gives CDR1 KGHDR, CDR2 SFDVKD. In this sample, this clonotype turned up a few times. Its target is unknown. Study-wide points: Clones that contracted clustered mainly in CM and EM if CD4+ and in EMRA if CD8+. From day 15 to 85, contracting clones were balanced between CD4 and CD8, whereas later expanders leaned toward CD4+. For second-wave clones that peaked at day 37, SARS-CoV-2 specificity went unverified.

Sequencing was done on a sample of PBMCs or a T cell subset sorted from them (not recorded which). The chain has TRBV24-1 and TRBJ1-5; D is undetermined. This TCR was recovered from a man aged 18 to 35 who had mild COVID-19 (a few samples of this study predate the infection). Cell type and time point are not known. CDR3 sequence (DNA): TGTGCCACCAGTGACCCTAATCAGCCCCAGCATTTT. Translating gives CATSDPNQPQHF.